Below are 22 T cell receptor beta chains sequenced from a single sample in a study of T-cell reconstitution after alpha-beta-depleted transplantation in children. During its preparation, the TCRbeta library received unique molecular identifiers. TCRdb re-derived calls from the PCR reads in MiXCR, one entry per CDR3 protein. The sample includes roughly 790,000 distinct CDR3 sequences, 16% of them seen just once. The specimen was PBMCs, mostly from graft donor cells, collected 360 days after TCRalphabeta/CD19-depleted stem cell transplant. The receptors come from a male patient aged 10 to 17 who had a stem cell transplant for acute lymphoblastic leukemia, so the T cells may come from the graft donor.

The chain carries TRBV5-1 and TRBJ1-4, with D tentatively TRBD1 (5 bases). The V and J ends lost 2 bases and 8 bases respectively, with 13 bases between them. Looked up from germline, CDR1 is SGHRS and CDR2 is YFSETQ. CDR3 length equals 14 residues. CDR3 protein: CASSFRQGEEKLFF. The DNA of the CDR3 is TGCGCCAGCAGCTTCCGGCAGGGTGAGGAAAAACTGTTTTTT.

This chain joins TRBV5-5 and TRBJ2-5; possible D gene TRBD1, 6 bases. The CDR3 covers 15 residues. V lost 2 bases and J lost 5, with 16 bases in between. CDR1 SGHKS and CDR2 YYEKEE come from the germline V gene (reference sequence). The CDR3 DNA follows: TGTGCCAGCAGCTTAGGGGAGAGTGGGGGCGAGACCCAGTACTTC. Protein: CASSLGESGGETQYF.

The V and J genes are TRBV15 and TRBJ1-4, with 8 bases lining up with TRBD1. The germline V gene encodes CDR1 LNHNV and CDR2 YYDKDF (reference sequence). V shed 0 bases and J 2 bases; nucleotides not matched to a gene: 2. CDR3 size: 16 residues. The CDR3 sequence: CATSRDRTGTNEKLFF. The CDR3 bases are TGTGCCACCAGCAGAGATCGGACAGGGACTAATGAAAAACTGTTTTTT.

The V and J genes are TRBV18 and TRBJ2-5, with 8 bases identical to TRBD2. V was clipped by 2 bases and J by 1 base; unmatched bases: 6. CDR3 size: 16 residues. Germline CDR1 and CDR2: KGHSH and LQKENI. The CDR3 region is CASSPSPRGVQETQYF. CDR3 sequence (DNA): TGTGCCAGCTCACCAAGTCCGCGGGGGGTCCAAGAGACCCAGTACTTC.

The chain carries TRBV29-1 and TRBJ2-7; D is undetermined. Trimming shortened V by 4 bases and J by 2 bases, and 12 bases separated the two germline ends. CDR1 and CDR2 (germline): SQVTM, ANQGSEA. The CDR3 is made up of 13 amino acids. CDR3 loop: CSVGNNAAYEQYF. The DNA for the CDR3 is TGCAGCGTTGGGAACAACGCCGCCTACGAGCAGTACTTC.

This clonotype was observed a handful of times. The V call is TRBV4-1, the J call TRBJ2-4; no definite D call. The length of the CDR3 is 12 residues. Trimming removed 1 base from V and 5 bases from J, with 3 bases in between. CDR1 is MGHRA and CDR2 is YSYEKL in the germline V gene. CDR3 region: CASSQVENIQYF. Here the CDR3 DNA reads TGCGCCAGCAGCCAAGTGGAAAACATTCAGTACTTC.

The J gene is TRBJ2-6, the V gene TRBV7-9; D gene ambiguous. This CDR3 is 15 amino acids long. The germline V gene encodes CDR1 SEHNR and CDR2 FQNEAQ (reference sequence). V was cut by 7 bases and J by 0 bases, with 10 bases left in between. The CDR3 nucleotides are TGTGCCAGCACGCGCTTCCGCTCTGGGGCCAACGTCCTGACTTTC. This gives the protein CASTRFRSGANVLTF. Together with reference TRBV7-9 and TRBJ2-6, the CDR3 gives the full variable domain: DTGVSQNPRHKITKRGQNVTFRCDPISEHNRLYWYRQTLGQGPEFLTYFQNEAQLEKSRLLSDRFSAERPKGSFSTLEIQRTEQGDSAMYLCASTRFRSGANVLTFGAGSRLTVL.

The sample holds a few counts of this clonotype. The genes are TRBV29-1 and TRBJ1-2; D not resolved. The CDR3 is 12 residues long. Trimming took off 2 bases at V and 2 bases at J, with 6 bases between the two ends. Looked up from germline, CDR1 is SQVTM and CDR2 is ANQGSEA. The DNA of the CDR3 is TGCAGCGTTGAATTGGGGAACTATGGCTACACCTTC. It codes for CSVELGNYGYTF.

The rearrangement uses TRBV12-3 or TRBV12-4 and TRBJ2-7; tentative D call: TRBD1 (5 bases). V was trimmed by 1 base and J by 0 bases, leaving 7 bases between them. This CDR3 region has 14 residues. The CDR3 is CASSLVRDSYEQYF. In DNA, the CDR3 is TGTGCCAGCAGTTTAGTCAGGGACTCCTACGAGCAGTACTTC.

This clonotype has a handful of counts. This chain's CDR3 is CASSEREMAARYNEQFF. DNA of the CDR3: TGCGCCAGCTCTGAGCGGGAGATGGCCGCTAGGTACAATGAGCAGTTCTTC. This chain connects TRBV4-1 to TRBJ2-1; 8 bases align to TRBD2. The CDR3 length is 17 residues. Trimming removed 8 bases from V and 4 bases from J; junction bases left unmatched: 16. Germline CDR1 reads MGHRA; CDR2 reads YSYEKL.

This sequence joins TRBV7-2 and TRBJ2-5; TRBD1 matches at 9 bases. J gave up 4 bases and V 5 bases, and 11 bases lay outside the gene matches. This CDR3 has 16 residues. The V gene's germline CDR1 is SGHTA and CDR2 FQGNSA. The CDR3 protein is CASSLIQGARIETQYF. For the CDR3, the DNA is TGTGCCAGCAGCCTAATACAGGGGGCTCGGATAGAGACCCAGTACTTC.

The table lists this clonotype with a few counts. The chain uses TRBV24-1 and TRBJ2-1; D is ambiguous. The germline V gene has CDR1 KGHDR and CDR2 SFDVKD. V gave up 6 bases and J gave up 5 bases, with 13 bases separating them. The CDR3 has 14 residues. DNA for the CDR3: TGTGCCACCAGTCTAGGCAGCGTGAACAATGAGCAGTTCTTC. Protein sequence: CATSLGSVNNEQFF.

The chain recombines TRBV30 with TRBJ2-7; no clear D gene. This CDR3 comprises 11 residues. Germline-derived CDR1 and CDR2 are GTSNPN and SVGIG (reference sequence). Trimming left V 5 bases short and J 4 bases short, with 9 bases between. CDR3 residues: CAWGNMYEQYF. As DNA, the CDR3 is TGTGCCTGGGGTAACATGTACGAGCAGTACTTC. The variable domain in full, completed from reference TRBV30 and TRBJ2-7, reads SQTIHQWPATLVQPVGSPLSLECTVEGTSNPNLYWYRQAAGRGLQLLFYSVGIGQISSEVPQNLSASRPQDRQFILSSKKLLLSDSGFYLCAWGNMYEQYFGPGTRLTVT.

The CDR3 sequence is CSARVLGANVLTF. In DNA form, the CDR3 reads TGCAGTGCTAGAGTTTTAGGGGCCAACGTCCTGACTTTC. V usage is TRBV20-1 and J usage is TRBJ2-6; no reliable D call. This CDR3 comprises 13 residues. The V end lost 1 base, the J end lost 4 bases, and 5 bases lay between the germline ends. Germline-derived CDR1 and CDR2 are DFQATT and SNEGSKA (reference sequence).

This chain uses TRBV7-9 with TRBJ1-1; D is unclear. Germline CDR1 and CDR2: SEHNR and FQNEAQ (reference sequence). CDR3 size: 15 residues. The V and J ends lost 4 bases and 7 bases respectively, with 19 bases between them. CDR3 residues: CASSSARGRAVEAFF. CDR3 nucleotide sequence: TGTGCCAGCAGCTCCGCCCGAGGGCGGGCGGTTGAAGCTTTCTTT.

This clonotype came up a few times. The chain combines TRBV20-1 with TRBJ2-2; tentatively, D is TRBD1 (5 bases). The germline V gene has CDR1 DFQATT and CDR2 SNEGSKA (reference sequence). This CDR3 is 18 amino acids long. The V gene lost 1 base and the J gene lost 5 bases, with 23 bases spanning the gap. The CDR3 is CSARADSLGILRTGELFF. In nucleotides, the CDR3 is TGCAGTGCTAGAGCAGACAGTTTGGGAATCCTTCGGACCGGGGAGCTGTTTTTT.

This clonotype was seen many times. This chain connects TRBV28 to TRBJ2-7; D is ambiguous. The CDR3 spans 13 residues. Trimming shortened V by 3 bases and J by 3 bases, and 9 bases separated the two germline ends. CDR1 and CDR2 (germline): MDHEN, SYDVKM. The DNA of the CDR3 is TGTGCCAGCAGTTTTAGTTGGGACTACGAGCAGTACTTC. It encodes CASSFSWDYEQYF.

This chain links TRBV7-3 with TRBJ2-2; the match to TRBD2 covers 10 bases. Trimming removed 5 bases from V and 4 bases from J; junction bases left unmatched: 4. Germline loops: CDR1 SGHTA, CDR2 FQGTGA. The CDR3 runs 15 residues. CDR3 DNA: TGTGCCAGCAGCCAGCGGGAGGGCGGCACCGGGGAGCTGTTTTTT. This codes for CASSQREGGTGELFF.

This clonotype was seen only a few times. The V and J genes are TRBV29-1 and TRBJ1-2, with D tentatively TRBD1 (6 bases). The V gene lost 7 bases and the J gene lost 2 bases, with 17 bases spanning the gap. The germline V gene has CDR1 SQVTM and CDR2 ANQGSEA. This CDR3 is built from 14 residues. As DNA, the CDR3 is TGCAGCGATTTCCAGGGGAACGCCAACTATGGCTACACCTTC. It is translated as CSDFQGNANYGYTF.

The chain combines TRBV7-6 with TRBJ2-1; the match to TRBD2 covers 9 bases. The CDR3 runs 17 residues. The germline V gene encodes CDR1 SGHVS and CDR2 FNYEAQ. The trim removed 5 bases at V and 6 bases at J, leaving 14 bases unmatched. CDR3 nucleotide sequence: TGTGCCAGCAGCGTCTCCCTTCGCGGGAGGGCCACCAATGAGCAGTTCTTC. It translates to CASSVSLRGRATNEQFF.

This rearrangement joins TRBV20-1 to TRBJ2-1, with D perhaps TRBD2 (5 bases). The CDR3 has 13 residues. The V end was cut by 3 bases, the J end by 8 bases, with 14 bases between. Looked up from germline, CDR1 is DFQATT and CDR2 is SNEGSKA (reference sequence). The chain's CDR3 is CSARDFSSDEQFF. The DNA for the CDR3 is TGCAGTGCTAGGGACTTTTCGTCTGATGAGCAGTTCTTC.

The J gene is TRBJ2-3, the V gene TRBV6-2 or TRBV6-3; D ambiguous. Germline V gene lookup returns CDR1 MNHEY and CDR2 SVGEGT. The CDR3 spans 14 residues. Trimming cost V 0 bases and J 6 bases, with 10 bases left between them. DNA for the CDR3: TGTGCCAGCAGTTACTCGTCTTTAGGGGATACGCAGTATTTT. This codes for CASSYSSLGDTQYF.